A selection of T cell receptor beta chains follows, all from one sample in a study of prognosis after radiotherapy for stage I lung cancer. TCRdb reprocessed the multiplex PCR reads with MiXCR, giving one entry per CDR3 protein. Seen here are about 25,000 distinct CDR3 sequences, under 40% observed once, and the top ten hold approximately 60%. The sequenced sample was PBMCs, obtained before or after stereotactic body radiation therapy (not recorded which). The receptors here all came from a donor at least 50 years old with non-small cell lung cancer. Both conserved end residues are part of each CDR3.

TRBV6-1,TRBJ1-2,CASREGVDGLYGYTF
TRBV5-1,TRBJ2-3,CASSLESGALTDTQYF
TRBV4-1,TRBJ1-1,CASSQDPWLAEAFF
TRBV5-1,TRBJ1-1,CASSLGQGVSAEAFF
TRBV20-1,TRBJ2-3,CSAIGTSGNSDTQYF
TRBV28,TRBJ2-1,CATRESGQGAIEQFF
TRBV19,TRBJ2-7,CASRGGSNPYEQYF
TRBV6-2/TRBV6-3,TRBJ1-6,CASSLGDTPLHF
TRBV20-1,TRBJ1-5,CSATWTANQPQHF
TRBV20-1,TRBJ2-5,CSARDGQGEETQYF
TRBV12-3/TRBV12-4,TRBJ1-5,CASSPPRGEGNQPQHF
TRBV6-2/TRBV6-3,TRBJ2-3,CASSYGQSTDTQYF
TRBV6-1,TRBJ1-2,CASSTRTRLGVYTF
TRBV11-3,TRBJ2-4,CASSFGHKNIQYF
TRBV28,TRBJ2-7,CASRASGGYEQYF
TRBV5-1,TRBJ1-4,CASSGPGTAETLFF
TRBV24-1,TRBJ2-7,CATSDTGTAQYF
TRBV28,TRBJ1-6,CASSPEVFYNSPLHF
TRBV30,TRBJ2-7,CAWSGGQAYEQYF
TRBV28,TRBJ1-1,CASRAHTTGEAFF
TRBV5-6,TRBJ2-3,CASSLPASGEGQYF
TRBV15,TRBJ2-1,CATSRRGGQGAYNEQFF
TRBV4-3,TRBJ2-7,CASSQVGGGVYEQYF
TRBV5-8,TRBJ2-1,CASSRGQSYNEQFF
TRBV5-1,TRBJ1-3,CASSLSSGNTIYF
TRBV10-3,TRBJ1-2,CAISEEPGKNYGYTF
TRBV7-9,TRBJ1-4,CASSLRGRDEKLFF